This note documents a single T cell receptor (beta chain) sequence. This sample was taken from a study of memory CD4+ T cells and cytomegalovirus serostatus. Single viable CD3+CD4+CD8-CD45RO+ cells were sorted as the memory CD4+ T cells. V dropped 3 bases and J dropped 4 bases, with 12 bases sitting between them. This CDR3 comprises 14 residues. From germline, CDR1 is SGHVS and CDR2 FQNEAQ. Repertoires were generated with immunoSEQ multiplex PCR, while TCRdb's copy carries only in-frame clones and drops some. The sample records some 30,000 clones, 65% to 80% being singletons. The J gene is TRBJ1-2, the V gene TRBV7-8; possibly TRBD1 for D (5 bases). Source material: memory CD4+ T cells from blood. The sequence came from an adult in good health and CMV-seronegative. Some clones in this sample may be carry-over from other donors' samples. The DNA for the CDR3 is TGTGCCAGCAGCTTTGGTGTCGGGACCTATGGCTACACCTTC. This gives the protein CASSFGVGTYGYTF. The full variable domain, in which reference TRBV7-8 and TRBJ1-2 provide the parts outside the CDR3, is GAGVSQSPRYKVAKRGQDVALRCDPISGHVSLFWYQQALGQGPEFLTYFQNEAQLDKSGLPSDRFFAERPEGSVSTLKIQRTQQEDSAVYLCASSFGVGTYGYTFGSGTRLTVV.